Below are 22 T cell receptor beta chains sequenced from a single sample in a study of blood T cell repertoires in COVID-19. Clones were read by immunoSEQ multiplex PCR, and TCRdb kept only the in-frame ones, dropping some. The sample lists some 120,000 clones; more than 75% were seen once. Sequenced: peripheral blood. These TCRs come from a human donor in a cohort sampled during active COVID-19.

This clone was detected once. The J gene is TRBJ2-1, the V gene TRBV27; no definite D call. This CDR3 has 16 residues. Trimming cost V 2 bases and J 0 bases, with 11 bases left between them. CDR1 MNHEY and CDR2 SMNVEV come from the germline V gene (reference sequence). The CDR3 region has the DNA TGTGCCAGCAGTTTAAAGGCGGCGCTCTCCTACAATGAGCAGTTCTTC. It is translated as CASSLKAALSYNEQFF.

This clone was seen a handful of times. The rearrangement joins TRBV5-4 to TRBJ2-7; 14 bases map to TRBD2. This CDR3 region has 17 residues. The germline CDR1 and CDR2 sequences are SGHNT and YYREEE (reference sequence). Trimming at V came to 0 bases and at J to 6 bases, leaving 8 bases not matched to a gene. The CDR3 DNA reads as TGTGCCAGCAGCTTGGGGACTAGCGGGAGGACCGCTGTCGAGCAGTACTTC. Its translation: CASSLGTSGRTAVEQYF.

The sample holds a few counts of this clone. The V call is TRBV6-2 or TRBV6-3, the J call TRBJ1-6; 7 bases fit TRBD1. CDR1 MNHEY and CDR2 SVGEGT come from the germline V gene. Losses at the gene ends were 2 bases for V and 5 bases for J; bases not matched to a gene: 3. This CDR3 is built from 15 residues. CDR3 DNA: TGTGCCAGCAGTTACCGGGACAGCGATAATTCACCCCTCCACTTT. Its translation is CASSYRDSDNSPLHF.

The gene calls are TRBV10-3 and TRBJ1-3; TRBD1 matches 7 bases. The CDR3 length is 15 residues. Trimming removed 4 bases from V and 3 bases from J; junction bases left unmatched: 6. Germline V gene lookup returns CDR1 ENHRY and CDR2 SYGVKD. This CDR3 reads CAISADRTRGNTIYF. CDR3 nucleotides: TGTGCCATCAGTGCGGACAGGACTCGTGGAAACACCATATATTTT.

The chain carries TRBV19 and TRBJ1-5; D is unclear. This CDR3 comprises 16 residues. CDR1 and CDR2 (germline): LNHDA, SQIVND (reference sequence). Trimming pared 1 base from V and 3 bases from J, leaving 13 bases between. The CDR3 DNA follows: TGTGCCAGTAGTATAGCCTATTCGGGTTCCAATCAGCCCCAGCATTTT. The encoded protein is CASSIAYSGSNQPQHF.

The gene calls are TRBV19 and TRBJ2-1; TRBD1 matches 7 bases. The CDR3 consists of 14 residues. V shed 6 bases, J shed 5 bases, and the junction held 7 bases outside the gene matches. Looked up from germline, CDR1 is LNHDA and CDR2 is SQIVND (reference sequence). CDR3: CASSITGAHNEQFF. The DNA for the CDR3 is TGTGCCAGTAGCATTACAGGGGCCCACAATGAGCAGTTCTTC.

V gene TRBV20-1 combines with J gene TRBJ2-7; 9 bases are a match to TRBD2. Germline values: CDR1 DFQATT, CDR2 SNEGSKA (reference sequence). J was trimmed by 5 bases and V by 3 bases; bases with no gene match: 17. CDR3 length equals 17 residues. The DNA of the CDR3 is TGCAGTGCTAGTTTTGCGGGAGGGCCTAAAAGTGTACACGAGCAGTACTTC. Its translation: CSASFAGGPKSVHEQYF.

The chain uses TRBV3-1 (or the pseudogene TRBV3-2) and TRBJ2-1; D remains ambiguous. Germline V gives CDR1 LGHDT, CDR2 YNNKEL (reference sequence). Trimming took off 1 base at V and 15 bases at J, with 13 bases between the two ends. The CDR3 is 12 amino acids. The CDR3 sequence is CASSQGGRGAFF. CDR3 nucleotide sequence: TGTGCCAGCAGCCAAGGTGGCAGAGGAGCGTTCTTC.

The chain's CDR3 is CASSLLRGLAGGDTQYF. In DNA, the CDR3 is TGTGCCAGCAGCCTCCTCCGAGGACTAGCGGGGGGAGATACGCAGTATTTT. The chain employs TRBV5-6 and TRBJ2-3; TRBD2 agrees at 14 bases. Per the germline V gene, CDR1 is SGHDT and CDR2 is YYEEEE. Trimming took 4 bases from V and 5 from J; bases not matched to a gene: 9. The CDR3 is 17 amino acids.

The chain joins TRBV7-9 to TRBJ2-1; 10 bases are shared with TRBD1. The V gene's germline CDR1 is SEHNR and CDR2 FQNEAQ (reference sequence). There are 15 residues in the CDR3. Trimming cost V 8 bases and J 5 bases; bases outside gene matches: 9. For the CDR3, the DNA is TGTGCCAGCTCTACCGACAGGGGGCCACACAATGAGCAGTTCTTC. It is translated as CASSTDRGPHNEQFF. The full variable domain, its missing parts supplied by reference TRBV7-9 and TRBJ2-1, is DTGVSQNPRHKITKRGQNVTFRCDPISEHNRLYWYRQTLGQGPEFLTYFQNEAQLEKSRLLSDRFSAERPKGSFSTLEIQRTEQGDSAMYLCASSTDRGPHNEQFFGPGTRLTVL.

The chain combines TRBV6-1 with TRBJ2-1; TRBD2 agrees at 9 bases. Trimming at V came to 0 bases and at J to 9 bases, leaving 6 bases not matched to a gene. Per germline, CDR1 MNHNS and CDR2 SASEGT. The CDR3 is 15 residues long. The CDR3 reads CASSEARLAEAEQFF. The CDR3 DNA reads as TGTGCCAGCAGTGAAGCGAGACTAGCGGAGGCTGAGCAGTTCTTC.

The rearrangement links TRBV28 to TRBJ1-1, with D tentatively TRBD1 (5 bases). CDR1 and CDR2 from the germline V gene are MDHEN and SYDVKM. The V end lost 4 bases, the J end lost 6 bases, and 24 bases lay between the germline ends. This CDR3 spans 17 amino acids. The DNA for the CDR3 is TGTGCCAGCAGTTCCCCTGTGATTGGGCAGGGCGGACCTGAAGCTTTCTTT. The encoded protein is CASSSPVIGQGGPEAFF.

The J gene is TRBJ1-1, the V gene TRBV29-1; D call uncertain. Germline loops: CDR1 SQVTM, CDR2 ANQGSEA. CDR3 size: 12 residues. V was shortened by 0 bases and J by 8 bases, with 10 bases between the two germline ends. Here the CDR3 DNA reads TGCAGCGTTGAAGATGCGGGGATAGAAGCTTTCTTT. Translating it yields CSVEDAGIEAFF.

This clone has only a few counts. The chain combines TRBV5-4 with TRBJ2-7, with no clear D. Germline V gene sequence: CDR1 SGHNT, CDR2 YYREEE (reference sequence). CDR3 length: 14 amino acids. The V end was cut by 0 bases, the J end by 0 bases, with 7 bases between. CDR3: CASSLEYSSYEQYF. CDR3 bases: TGTGCCAGCAGCTTGGAATATAGCTCCTACGAGCAGTACTTC.

The genes are TRBV7-2 and TRBJ2-3, with 11 bases lining up with TRBD1. The CDR3 spans 15 residues. V was clipped by 3 bases and J by 4 bases; unmatched bases: 3. Germline V gene data show CDR1 as SGHTA and CDR2 as FQGNSA. The CDR3 bases are TGTGCCAGCAGCTTGCTGGGACAGGGGGCAGATACGCAGTATTTT. As protein: CASSLLGQGADTQYF.

CDR3 protein: CASSGQGRFIYGYTF. The CDR3 DNA reads TGTGCCAGCAGTGGGCAGGGGCGTTTCATCTATGGCTACACCTTC. The rearrangement joins TRBV28 to TRBJ1-2; perhaps TRBD1 as D (6 bases). The V gene's germline CDR1 is MDHEN and CDR2 SYDVKM. Between the trimmed V and J ends, which lost 5 bases and 4 bases, there was a span of 17 bases. CDR3 length equals 15 residues.

This clone was seen more than once but under ten times. This sequence joins TRBV5-6 and TRBJ2-7; the match to TRBD1 covers 7 bases. The V and J ends lost 4 bases and 1 base, in that order; junction bases with no gene match: 2. Germline values: CDR1 SGHDT, CDR2 YYEEEE. This CDR3 is built from 13 residues. Here the CDR3 DNA reads TGTGCCAGCAGCCCGGACAGGTCCTACGAGCAGTACTTC. Amino acids: CASSPDRSYEQYF. Using reference TRBV5-6 and TRBJ2-7 for the parts outside the CDR3, the full variable domain is DAGVTQSPTHLIKTRGQQVTLRCSPKSGHDTVSWYQQALGQGPQFIFQYYEEEERQRGNFPDRFSGHQFPNYSSELNVNALLLGDSALYLCASSPDRSYEQYFGPGTRLTVT.

The chain is built from TRBV11-3 and TRBJ2-7, with TRBD1 matching 8 bases. Germline CDR1 SGHNT, CDR2 YENEEA. V trimming: 2 bases; J trimming: 1 base; junction bases outside the gene matches: 4. The CDR3 runs to 15 residues. CDR3 sequence: CASSLFGQGSYEQYF. Written as DNA, the CDR3 is TGTGCCAGCAGCTTATTCGGACAGGGTTCCTACGAGCAGTACTTC.

The chain employs TRBV9 and TRBJ2-3, with TRBD1 identical over 7 bases. The CDR3 contains 15 residues. J was trimmed by 2 bases and V by 7 bases; bases with no gene match: 10. Per the germline V gene, CDR1 is SGDLS and CDR2 is YYNGEE. Here the CDR3 reads CASGVGQAPTDTQYF. The DNA of the CDR3 is TGTGCCAGCGGGGTAGGACAGGCCCCCACAGATACGCAGTATTTT.

The table lists this clone with a count of one. V is TRBV28 and J is TRBJ1-3; no firm D call. This CDR3 is 13 amino acids long. Germline V gene lookup returns CDR1 MDHEN and CDR2 SYDVKM. Trimming removed 6 bases from V and 1 base from J, with 7 bases in between. CDR3 in DNA: TGTGCCAGCAGCCGCGTTTCTGGAAACACCATATATTTT. Translated, it gives CASSRVSGNTIYF.

This clone appeared a single time. This rearrangement joins TRBV29-1 to TRBJ2-1, with 11 positions matching TRBD2. The length of the CDR3 is 16 residues. Trimming took 4 bases from V and 7 from J; bases not matched to a gene: 12. Germline CDR1 is SQVTM and CDR2 is ANQGSEA. The CDR3 reads CSVALPTSGRRNEQFF. The CDR3 coding sequence is TGCAGCGTTGCCCTCCCTACTAGCGGGAGAAGGAATGAGCAGTTCTTC.

The chain joins TRBV5-6 to TRBJ1-5; D is ambiguous. V was clipped by 0 bases and J by 7 bases, with 11 bases between them. This CDR3 comprises 14 residues. Germline V gives CDR1 SGHDT, CDR2 YYEEEE. The CDR3, as DNA: TGTGCCAGCAGCTTGGCGGGTGGAGTACAGCCCCAGCATTTT. This gives the protein CASSLAGGVQPQHF.